The 15 T cell receptor beta chains below were found in one sample sequenced in a study of T cell repertoires in cytomegalovirus infection. TCRdb re-analysed the reads in MiXCR, keeping a single row per CDR3 protein. The table lists roughly 90,000 distinct CDR3 sequences, 25% to 30% of them singletons. These receptors have no identified antigens. The input for sequencing was CD8+ T cells from cultured PBMCs, taken from culture after CMV antigen stimulation. The receptors stem from a human donor in good health (CMV status not recorded). Some clones in this sample may be carry-over from other donors' samples.

CDR3 protein: CASSPAGSSYEQYF. The CDR3 nucleotides are TGTGCCAGCAGCCCGGCAGGGTCCTCCTACGAGCAGTACTTC. The chain joins TRBV4-2 to TRBJ2-7; a weak D match, TRBD1 (5 bases). Trimming shortened V by 4 bases and J by 0 bases, and 10 bases separated the two germline ends. In germline, CDR1 is LGHNA, CDR2 YNFKEQ. The CDR3 runs to 14 residues.

The V gene is TRBV19, the J gene TRBJ1-5, with D unclear. The CDR3 contains 13 residues. Trimming pared 4 bases from V and 6 bases from J, leaving 10 bases between. Looked up from germline, CDR1 is LNHDA and CDR2 is SQIVND (reference sequence). The CDR3 coding sequence is TGTGCCAGTAGTACTGAGATTGGTCAGCCCCAGCATTTT. Protein: CASSTEIGQPQHF.

V is TRBV6-2 or TRBV6-3 and J is TRBJ1-2; D not certain. The germline V and J ends were trimmed by 0 bases and 3 bases, with 5 bases remaining between them. The germline CDR1 and CDR2 sequences are MNHEY and SVGEGT. This CDR3 region has 13 residues. The CDR3 is CASSYSEYYGYTF. In nucleotides, the CDR3 is TGTGCCAGCAGTTACTCGGAATACTATGGCTACACCTTC.

This clonotype was detected only once. This may be a read error: a much more frequent sequence differs by one nucleotide. The chain employs TRBV7-2 and TRBJ2-1; D is uncertain. CDR3 length: 14 amino acids. Germline CDR1 is SGHTA and CDR2 is FQGNSA. CDR3 in DNA: TGTGCCAACAGCTACCACCTCTCCTACAATGAGCAGTTCTTC. Protein sequence: CANSYHLSYNEQFF.

The CDR3 here is CASSLVGPGTEAFF. The CDR3 DNA sequence: TGTGCCAGCAGCTTAGTAGGGCCGGGGACTGAAGCTTTCTTT. This chain connects TRBV7-8 to TRBJ1-1; D not resolved. This CDR3 has 14 amino acids. The germline V and J ends were trimmed by 1 base and 5 bases, with 11 bases remaining between them. Germline CDR1 reads SGHVS; CDR2 reads FQNEAQ.

The CDR3: CASSEVPGLAGYEQYF. The CDR3 DNA reads TGTGCCAGCAGTGAAGTCCCCGGGCTAGCGGGGTACGAGCAGTACTTC. This chain links TRBV6-1 with TRBJ2-7; 9 bases agree with TRBD2. The J segment lost 4 bases and the V segment lost 1 base, leaving 8 bases of the junction unmatched. The germline CDR1 and CDR2 sequences are MNHNS and SASEGT. This CDR3 is built from 16 residues.

The J gene is TRBJ1-6, the V gene TRBV2; the D gene is possibly TRBD1 (5 bases). CDR3 length: 13 amino acids. Germline CDR1 SNHLY, CDR2 FYNNEI. Trimming stripped 8 bases from V and 7 bases from J, with 12 bases between. This chain's CDR3 is CASFDSENSPLHF. The CDR3 coding sequence is TGTGCCAGCTTCGACAGTGAGAATTCACCCCTCCACTTT.

V gene TRBV18 combines with J gene TRBJ2-7; D is perhaps TRBD2 (5 bases). Deletions cut 1 base from V and 2 bases from J, with 12 bases between. CDR3 size: 15 residues. Germline lookup yields CDR1 KGHSH and CDR2 LQKENI. The CDR3 DNA is TGTGCCAGCTCACCACTCGACGGAGGACCCTACGAGCAGTACTTC. Its translation: CASSPLDGGPYEQYF. Looking up the rest from reference TRBV18 and TRBJ2-7 gives the full variable domain: NAGVMQNPRHLVRRRGQEARLRCSPMKGHSHVYWYRQLPEEGLKFMVYLQKENIIDESGMPKERFSAEFPKEGPSILRIQQVVRGDSAAYFCASSPLDGGPYEQYFGPGTRLTVT.

CDR3 protein: CACLQGPNEKLFF. DNA of the CDR3: TGTGCCTGCCTACAGGGGCCTAATGAAAAACTGTTTTTT. This sequence joins TRBV30 and TRBJ1-4; TRBD1 matches 7 bases. Germline CDR1 GTSNPN, CDR2 SVGIG (reference sequence). Trimming removed 6 bases from V and 3 bases from J; junction bases left unmatched: 4. The CDR3 has 13 residues.

This clonotype was counted a few times. This sequence joins TRBV6-6 and TRBJ2-1; 9 bases line up with TRBD1. The CDR3 covers 16 residues. Per germline, CDR1 MNHNY and CDR2 SVGAGI (reference sequence). V dropped 5 bases and J dropped 2; count of bases not matched to a gene: 7. In DNA form, the CDR3 reads TGTGCCAGCAGTCCGTTGGGGGACAGGGCCTACAATGAGCAGTTCTTC. Translation: CASSPLGDRAYNEQFF.

This clonotype has a count of ten or more. CDR3 loop: CASSRGQGAGELFF. CDR3 DNA sequence: TGTGCCAGCAGCCGAGGACAGGGGGCCGGGGAGCTGTTTTTT. V usage is TRBV7-6 and J usage is TRBJ2-2, with 10 positions matching TRBD1. The CDR3 has 14 amino acids. J was trimmed by 6 bases and V by 5 bases; bases with no gene match: 3. Germline CDR1 reads SGHVS; CDR2 reads FNYEAQ.

The rearrangement links TRBV19 to TRBJ1-1; D unclear. This CDR3 spans 15 amino acids. V shed 6 bases and J shed 5 bases, with 19 bases lying between them. The germline CDR1 and CDR2 sequences are LNHDA and SQIVND (reference sequence). The CDR3 loop is CASSLYWGGETEAFF. Written as DNA, the CDR3 is TGTGCCAGTAGCCTATACTGGGGAGGAGAGACTGAAGCTTTCTTT.

There are a few counts of this clonotype. This chain uses TRBV7-6 with TRBJ1-6; 7 bases match TRBD1. The CDR3 runs 14 residues. V lost 5 bases and J lost 11; bases outside the gene matches: 9. From germline, CDR1 is SGHVS and CDR2 FNYEAQ. CDR3 DNA sequence: TGTGCCAGCAGCCAGAACGACAGGGTTGCACCCCTCCACTTT. As protein: CASSQNDRVAPLHF.

This clonotype was seen more than once but under ten times. The chain combines TRBV4-2 with TRBJ2-3; 9 bases are shared with TRBD1. Germline V gene data show CDR1 as LGHNA and CDR2 as YNFKEQ. V was clipped by 5 bases and J by 3 bases; unmatched bases: 3. The CDR3 runs 14 residues. This CDR3 reads CASSDRGGTDTQYF. CDR3 DNA sequence: TGTGCCAGCAGCGACAGGGGGGGTACAGATACGCAGTATTTT.

This clonotype was seen a few times. The rearrangement links TRBV4-1 to TRBJ2-5; D gene uncertain. In germline, CDR1 is MGHRA, CDR2 YSYEKL. Trimming left V 1 base short and J 3 bases short, with 6 bases between. This CDR3 comprises 13 residues. The CDR3 loop reads CASSQVQEETQYF. Here the CDR3 DNA reads TGCGCCAGCAGCCAAGTCCAGGAAGAGACCCAGTACTTC.